The entry below describes one T cell receptor beta chain. Its antigen is unknown. The data were obtained in a study of beta chain features in type 1 diabetes. At the level of the study: Cell yields, age and gender were similar between patients and healthy donors. Across all samples, approximately 99 million sorted cells were examined. Broader study findings: More deletions and fewer insertions at VDJ junctions were found in patients with type 1 diabetes. Since sequencing was performed on cDNA, cells with high TCR expression could be over-represented.

V lost 2 bases to trimming and J lost 2 bases, with 13 bases between them. This CDR3 is 15 amino acids long. The V gene's germline CDR1 is MNHEY and CDR2 SMNVEV (reference sequence). The study reverse transcribed the entire isolated RNA, so it sequenced expressed TCRB transcripts. Some clones are missing from TCRdb's copy, which holds only in-frame ones; the method was immunoSEQ multiplex PCR. The data show hundreds of thousands of clones, 30% seen once. The sequencing input was naive CD4+ T cells from blood. The sequence was collected from a man between 18 and 35 years old in good health. J is TRBJ2-7 and V is TRBV27, with TRBD2 as a possible D gene (6 bases). CDR3: CASSLTGALTYEQYF. In nucleotides, the CDR3 is TGTGCCAGCAGTTTAACGGGAGCCTTAACCTACGAGCAGTACTTC.